The 16 T cell receptor beta chains below come from one sample, sequenced in a study of regulatory T cells in long-lasting Graves disease (dated by TCRdb to about 2021). Receptor amplification or capture employed multiplex PCR. Sequencing was performed on an Illumina HiSeq 4000. TCR beta libraries were built with iRepertoire HTBI primers and Arm-PCR amplification of CDR3 regions. TCRdb cleaned the public reads at Q25 with fastp, built clones with MiXCR and kept in-frame beta chains. Each entry merges the rows of one CDR3 protein and shows their most common DNA and genes. A total of more than 350,000 distinct CDR3 sequences appear in this sample, under 15% of them only once. The ten largest clonotypes hold about a sixth of the sample. The time point label, as the study defines it: newly diagnosed GD, antithyroid drugs for less than 3 months. For both TCR sequencing and RNA sequencing, RNA was extracted from PBMCs using TRIzol.

The data were also submitted as part of a second study, on T cells in Graves' hyperthyroidism and ophthalmopathy.

The material sequenced was peripheral blood mononuclear cells (PBMCs), taken at new diagnosis, from a patient treated with antithyroid drugs. These receptors all come from a young woman with Graves disease. Donor details come from another sample of the same person, matched by shared clones.

The chain is built from TRBV28 and TRBJ1-2; 9 positions agree with TRBD1. The CDR3 sequence is 15 residues long. Germline CDR1 MDHEN, CDR2 SYDVKM. J was trimmed by 3 bases and V by 4 bases; bases with no gene match: 6. CDR3 DNA: TGTGCCAGCAGTTCGGGACAGGGTAACTACTATGGCTACACCTTC. It translates to CASSSGQGNYYGYTF.

V is TRBV9 and J is TRBJ2-1, with D perhaps matching TRBD2 (6 bases). Germline V gene lookup returns CDR1 SGDLS and CDR2 YYNGEE. V was cut by 0 bases and J by 0 bases, with 16 bases left in between. This CDR3 has 18 amino acids. CDR3 DNA: TGTGCCAGCAGCGTAGAGAGGGTACGGGGGAGCTCCTACAATGAGCAGTTCTTC. Protein product: CASSVERVRGSSYNEQFF. Using reference TRBV9 and TRBJ2-1 for the parts outside the CDR3, the full variable domain is DSGVTQTPKHLITATGQRVTLRCSPRSGDLSVYWYQQSLDQGLQFLIQYYNGEERAKGNILERFSAQQFPDLHSELNLSSLELGDSALYFCASSVERVRGSSYNEQFFGPGTRLTVL.

In its sample, this clonotype was seen many times. This chain joins TRBV4-2 and TRBJ1-2, with 10 bases lining up with TRBD1. CDR1 LGHNA and CDR2 YNFKEQ come from the germline V gene. This CDR3 has 15 residues. V dropped 1 base and J dropped 8; count of bases not matched to a gene: 7. As DNA, the CDR3 is TGTGCCAGCAGCCAAGGAGGGACAGGGGAGGAAGGCTACACCTTC. Amino acids: CASSQGGTGEEGYTF.

This chain joins TRBV20-1 and TRBJ2-3, with 10 bases that match TRBD2. The CDR3 is 14 residues long. With V trimmed by 7 bases and J by 4 bases, 8 bases remained unmatched. Germline values: CDR1 DFQATT, CDR2 SNEGSKA (reference sequence). The CDR3 spells CSVLAGAESDTQYF. The CDR3 nucleotides are TGCAGTGTGCTAGCGGGGGCTGAGTCAGATACGCAGTATTTT.

Of note for this clonotype: A much larger clone is a single base away; this may be a read error. This likely comes from a read error, as the CDR3 has no conserved phenylalanine or tryptophan at its end. The chain couples TRBV29-1 to TRBJ2-3; 10 bases are a match to TRBD2. The CDR3 loop spans 14 amino acids. The germline CDR1 and CDR2 sequences are SQVTM and ANQGSEA. V lost 3 bases, J lost 6 bases, and 6 bases stayed unmatched. The CDR3 reads CSVDSGRTQDTQYS. CDR3 bases: TGCAGCGTTGATAGCGGGAGGACTCAGGATACGCAGTATTCT.

Only a few counts were recorded for this clonotype. The chain uses TRBV11-2 and TRBJ1-1; 12 nucleotides align to TRBD1. Germline CDR1 and CDR2: SGHAT and FQNNGV. The trim removed 5 bases at V and 11 bases at J, leaving 6 bases unmatched. The CDR3 has 13 amino acids. The DNA for the CDR3 is TGTGCCAGCAGCACCGGGACAGGGGGCTGGGCTTTCTTT. This sequence encodes CASSTGTGGWAFF.

This clonotype was counted many times. The rearrangement links TRBV11-2 to TRBJ2-3; D remains unclear. The V and J ends lost 2 bases and 2 bases respectively, with 11 bases between them. The CDR3 consists of 15 residues. Germline V gives CDR1 SGHAT, CDR2 FQNNGV. The CDR3 sequence: CASSLSAGPTDTQYF. The CDR3 DNA is TGTGCCAGCAGCTTATCTGCAGGCCCCACAGATACGCAGTATTTT.

This clonotype has a count of ten or more. This chain joins TRBV7-3 and TRBJ2-4, with TRBD2 as a possible D gene (5 bases). V was pared by 2 bases and J by 7 bases, with 9 bases between. The germline V gene has CDR1 SGHTA and CDR2 FQGTGA. There are 13 residues in the CDR3. CDR3 sequence reads: CASSLLGENIQYF. CDR3 DNA sequence: TGTGCCAGCAGCTTACTTGGGGAGAACATTCAGTACTTC.

This clonotype appeared many times. This chain joins TRBV5-6 and TRBJ2-7; TRBD2 matches at 14 bases. This CDR3 region has 16 residues. Trimming took 4 bases from V and 2 from J; bases not matched to a gene: 5. Per the germline V gene, CDR1 is SGHDT and CDR2 is YYEEEE. CDR3 bases: TGTGCCAGCAGCCCGGGACTAGCGGGAGAAACCTACGAGCAGTACTTC. Its translation: CASSPGLAGETYEQYF.

This clonotype was seen repeatedly, ten times or more. The chain uses TRBV20-1 and TRBJ1-1, with 8 bases fitting TRBD1. The germline CDR1 and CDR2 sequences are DFQATT and SNEGSKA (reference sequence). The CDR3 consists of 17 residues. V shed 4 bases, J shed 4 bases, and the junction held 17 bases outside the gene matches. In DNA form, the CDR3 reads TGCAGTGCTACCGACTCCGGGATACAGGGGGTCGGCACTGAAGCTTTCTTT. Protein sequence: CSATDSGIQGVGTEAFF.

The chain links TRBV6-2 or TRBV6-3 to TRBJ1-2; 7 bases line up with TRBD1. Per the germline V gene, CDR1 is MNHEY and CDR2 is SVGEGT. V shed 5 bases, J shed 3 bases, and the junction held 3 bases outside the gene matches. The CDR3 length is 13 residues. The CDR3 sequence is CASSTTGDYGYTF. DNA of the CDR3: TGTGCCAGCAGTACTACAGGGGACTATGGCTACACCTTC.

This clonotype was counted many times. This chain joins TRBV7-3 and TRBJ2-2; D gene uncertain. The CDR3 contains 16 residues. V was shortened by 5 bases and J by 2 bases, with 15 bases between the two germline ends. Germline V gene sequence: CDR1 SGHTA, CDR2 FQGTGA. As DNA, the CDR3 is TGTGCCAGCAGCAAAACCGGGTCAAGAAACACCGGGGAGCTGTTTTTT. Translation: CASSKTGSRNTGELFF.

This clonotype was observed many times. The V call is TRBV12-3 or TRBV12-4, the J call TRBJ1-2; D remains unclear. The V end was cut by 1 base, the J end by 2 bases, with 5 bases between. This CDR3 is built from 13 residues. The CDR3 sequence: CASSLVENYGYTF. The CDR3 nucleotides read TGTGCCAGCAGTTTAGTGGAGAACTATGGCTACACCTTC.

This clonotype was observed many times. The chain joins TRBV4-2 to TRBJ2-7; D uncertain. Trimming took off 1 base at V and 5 bases at J, with 3 bases between the two ends. This CDR3 has 11 amino acids. CDR1 is LGHNA, CDR2 YNFKEQ, per germline. The CDR3 nucleotides read TGTGCCAGCAGCCAAGCTCACGAGCAGTACTTC. Translation gives CASSQAHEQYF.

The chain links TRBV6-2 or TRBV6-3 to TRBJ2-4, with D uncertain. CDR3 length: 15 residues. Germline values: CDR1 MNHEY, CDR2 SVGEGT. V was cut by 0 bases and J by 0 bases, with 6 bases left in between. CDR3 nucleotides: TGTGCCAGCAGTTACTCAACAGTAGCCAAAAACATTCAGTACTTC. Its translation: CASSYSTVAKNIQYF.

The chain employs TRBV27 and TRBJ2-5; D remains unclear. The V gene lost 5 bases and the J gene lost 2 bases, with 12 bases spanning the gap. CDR3 length: 14 residues. CDR1 is MNHEY, CDR2 SMNVEV, per germline (reference sequence). The CDR3 DNA reads as TGTGCCAGCAGTCCCTGGGAAGGGCAAGAGACCCAGTACTTC. It encodes CASSPWEGQETQYF.